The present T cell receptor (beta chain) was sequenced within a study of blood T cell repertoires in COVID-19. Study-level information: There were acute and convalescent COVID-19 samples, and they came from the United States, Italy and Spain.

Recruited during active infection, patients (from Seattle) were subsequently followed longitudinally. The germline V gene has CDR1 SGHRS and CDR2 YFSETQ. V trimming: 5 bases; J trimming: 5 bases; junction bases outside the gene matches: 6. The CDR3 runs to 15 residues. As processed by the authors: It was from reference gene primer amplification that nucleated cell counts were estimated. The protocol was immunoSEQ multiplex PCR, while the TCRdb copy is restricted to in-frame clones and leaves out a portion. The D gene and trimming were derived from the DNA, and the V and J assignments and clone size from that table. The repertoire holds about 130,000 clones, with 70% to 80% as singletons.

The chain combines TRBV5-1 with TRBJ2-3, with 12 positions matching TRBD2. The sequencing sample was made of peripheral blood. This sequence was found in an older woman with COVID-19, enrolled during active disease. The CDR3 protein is CASRRTSGVVDTQYF. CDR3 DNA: TGCGCCAGCAGGCGGACTAGCGGGGTGGTAGATACGCAGTATTTT.